Following are 24 T cell receptor beta chains from one sample sequenced in a study of OX40 agonist ivuxolimab in advanced cancers. Clones were read by immunoSEQ multiplex PCR, and TCRdb kept only the in-frame ones, dropping some. The data contain about 70,000 clones, approximately 89% of them seen just once; the ten biggest clones take up around 1%. Sequencing used CD4+ or CD8+ T cells sorted from blood, obtained in a trial of the OX40 agonist ivuxolimab. These receptors all come from an adult with an advanced solid tumor such as melanoma, head and neck, liver or kidney cancer.

DNA of the CDR3: TGTGCCAGCAGCTTATCGGGGCAAGAGACCCAGTACTTC. Protein sequence: CASSLSGQETQYF. The chain employs TRBV7-9 and TRBJ2-5; D may be TRBD2 (5 bases). The CDR3 is 13 amino acids. V was shortened by 2 bases and J by 2 bases, with 6 bases between the two germline ends. CDR1 and CDR2 (germline): SEHNR, FQNEAQ (reference sequence).

The gene calls are TRBV12-5 and TRBJ1-1, with TRBD1 as a possible D gene (6 bases). The germline V and J ends were trimmed by 0 bases and 0 bases, with 17 bases remaining between them. Germline V CDR1 and CDR2: LGHNT, FRNRAP. This CDR3 has 18 residues. The CDR3 protein is CASGLVPGAHGMNTEAFF. CDR3 sequence (DNA): TGTGCTAGTGGTTTGGTACCAGGGGCCCATGGGATGAACACTGAAGCTTTCTTT.

The rearrangement joins TRBV19 to TRBJ2-7, with 8 bases lining up with TRBD1. The CDR3 runs 15 residues. Per the germline V gene, CDR1 is LNHDA and CDR2 is SQIVND (reference sequence). Losses at the gene ends were 6 bases for V and 9 bases for J; bases not matched to a gene: 16. Here the CDR3 reads CASSLPGTGATRQYF. DNA of the CDR3: TGTGCCAGTAGCCTCCCCGGGACAGGAGCTACGAGGCAGTACTTC.

The V and J genes are TRBV19 and TRBJ2-3; 10 bases are a match to TRBD2. V shed 9 bases, J shed 2 bases, and the junction held 8 bases outside the gene matches. Germline V lookup: CDR1 LNHDA, CDR2 SQIVND (reference sequence). This CDR3 region has 15 residues. The CDR3 is CASRELAGNTDTQYF. The CDR3 DNA is TGTGCCAGCCGAGAACTAGCGGGGAACACAGATACGCAGTATTTT. Together with reference TRBV19 and TRBJ2-3, the CDR3 gives the full variable domain: DGGITQSPKYLFRKEGQNVTLSCEQNLNHDAMYWYRQDPGQGLRLIYYSQIVNDFQKGDIAEGYSVSREKKESFPLTVTSAQKNPTAFYLCASRELAGNTDTQYFGPGTRLTVL.

The gene calls are TRBV10-3 and TRBJ2-7; D might be TRBD1 or TRBD2, each matching 5 bases. With 4 bases removed from V and 0 bases from J, the gap between germline ends came to 13 bases. The CDR3 contains 15 residues. Germline CDR1 ENHRY, CDR2 SYGVKD. CDR3 protein: CAISGGTASSYEQYF. CDR3 sequence (DNA): TGTGCCATCAGTGGGGGGACGGCGAGCTCCTACGAGCAGTACTTC.

V and J are TRBV6-5 and TRBJ1-6; D unclear. The CDR3 has 13 residues. Trimming took off 5 bases at V and 7 bases at J, with 9 bases between the two ends. Germline-derived CDR1 and CDR2 are MNHEY and SVGAGI. DNA of the CDR3: TGTGCCAGCAGTCAGACTGGAAATTCACCCCTCCACTTT. This sequence encodes CASSQTGNSPLHF.

The genes are TRBV18 and TRBJ1-2, with 7 bases matching TRBD1. Germline CDR1 reads KGHSH; CDR2 reads LQKENI. The CDR3 consists of 15 residues. V was pared by 10 bases and J by 4 bases, with 15 bases of the junction left unmatched. In nucleotides, the CDR3 is TGTGCCACCTCTCCAGCCGGAGGGGGCGGCTATGGCTACACCTTC. This sequence encodes CATSPAGGGGYGYTF.

J is TRBJ2-7 and V is TRBV5-1; 9 positions agree with TRBD1. The CDR3 contains 14 residues. CDR1 is SGHRS, CDR2 YFSETQ, per germline. Trimming removed 7 bases from V and 2 bases from J; junction bases left unmatched: 7. Here the CDR3 reads CASYPGTGPYEQYF. The CDR3 DNA reads as TGCGCCAGCTACCCCGGGACAGGGCCCTACGAGCAGTACTTC.

J is TRBJ2-5 and V is TRBV14; D is uncertain. Germline loops: CDR1 SGHDN, CDR2 FVKESK. The ends were cut back, 3 bases at V and 3 bases at J, with 14 bases in the middle. This CDR3 spans 15 amino acids. The CDR3 bases are TGTGCCAGCAGCCATCTGGGCCCCTCCAAAGAGACCCAGTACTTC. Its protein is CASSHLGPSKETQYF. Full variable domain (rest looked up from reference TRBV14 and TRBJ2-5): EAGVTQFPSHSVIEKGQTVTLRCDPISGHDNLYWYRRVMGKEIKFLLHFVKESKQDESGMPNNRFLAERTGGTYSTLKVQPAELEDSGVYFCASSHLGPSKETQYFGPGTRLLVL.

The CDR3, as DNA: TGTGCCAGCAGAGACACAGGTCCATACTATGGCTACACCTTC. Its translation is CASRDTGPYYGYTF. The V and J genes are TRBV6-1 and TRBJ1-2, with a possible D match to TRBD1 (5 bases). CDR1 MNHNS and CDR2 SASEGT come from the germline V gene. The CDR3 is 14 residues long. Trimming shortened V by 6 bases and J by 3 bases, and 14 bases separated the two germline ends.

This rearrangement joins TRBV18 to TRBJ2-4; 8 bases are a match to TRBD1. Losses at the gene ends were 2 bases for V and 9 bases for J; bases not matched to a gene: 6. This CDR3 has 14 residues. Per germline, CDR1 KGHSH and CDR2 LQKENI. In nucleotides, the CDR3 is TGTGCCAGCTCACCATTGGACAGGGAAGGCATTCAGTACTTC. Translation gives CASSPLDREGIQYF.

This clone was seen only once. The chain combines TRBV25-1 with TRBJ2-6; weak D call: TRBD1 (6 bases). CDR1 and CDR2 from the germline V gene are MGHDK and SYGVNS. The V and J ends lost 9 bases and 0 bases respectively, with 15 bases between them. The CDR3 runs 16 residues. CDR3 protein: CARLGQPNSGANVLTF. In DNA, the CDR3 is TGTGCCAGACTAGGACAGCCTAACTCTGGGGCCAACGTCCTGACTTTC.

The genes are TRBV5-3 and TRBJ1-5; D possibly corresponds to TRBD1 (5 bases). TRBV5-3 counts as an open reading frame of uncertain function. CDR3 length equals 16 residues. V dropped 3 bases and J dropped 5 bases, with 18 bases sitting between them. The CDR3 DNA sequence: TGTGCCAGAAGCTCCGTTGCAAGGGGATTCGATCAGCCCCAGCATTTT. This translates into CARSSVARGFDQPQHF.

The chain is built from TRBV18 and TRBJ2-7; 9 positions agree with TRBD2. Germline loops: CDR1 KGHSH, CDR2 LQKENI. This CDR3 has 15 residues. Unmatched junction bases numbered 7, after V lost 3 bases and J lost 4 bases. The CDR3 DNA follows: TGTGCCAGCTCACCCGGTCCTAGCGGGAATTACGAGCAGTACTTC. Protein: CASSPGPSGNYEQYF.

The chain employs TRBV19 and TRBJ1-6; D unresolved. Germline values: CDR1 LNHDA, CDR2 SQIVND (reference sequence). The CDR3 covers 17 residues. The V gene lost 6 bases and the J gene lost 0 bases, with 15 bases spanning the gap. The CDR3 DNA reads TGTGCCAGTAGGCGACGGCAAGTAAGCTCCTATAATTCACCCCTCCACTTT. Translated: CASRRRQVSSYNSPLHF. The variable domain in full, with the rest retrieved from reference TRBV19 and TRBJ1-6, is DGGITQSPKYLFRKEGQNVTLSCEQNLNHDAMYWYRQDPGQGLRLIYYSQIVNDFQKGDIAEGYSVSREKKESFPLTVTSAQKNPTAFYLCASRRRQVSSYNSPLHFGNGTRLTVT.

This chain connects TRBV21-1 to TRBJ2-4. TRBV21-1 is recorded as a pseudogene. The CDR3 spans 17 residues. CDR3 loop: CASSKPKGGPMVNIQYF. As DNA, the CDR3 is TGTGCCAGCAGCAAACCCAAGGGGGGCCCGATGGTAAACATTCAGTACTTC.

The chain uses TRBV2 and TRBJ2-1; no clear D gene. The CDR3 is 14 amino acids. Germline V gene lookup returns CDR1 SNHLY and CDR2 FYNNEI. V dropped 4 bases and J dropped 0 bases, with 7 bases sitting between them. CDR3 bases: TGTGCCAGCAGTGTACTGTACTCCTACAATGAGCAGTTCTTC. Its protein product is CASSVLYSYNEQFF.

J is TRBJ2-1 and V is TRBV4-1, with 8 bases lining up with TRBD1. The germline V gene has CDR1 MGHRA and CDR2 YSYEKL. This CDR3 is built from 17 residues. V lost 0 bases and J lost 5; bases outside the gene matches: 9. The CDR3 region is CASSQDRGTGSDNEQFF. The CDR3, as DNA: TGCGCCAGCAGCCAAGATAGGGGGACAGGTTCTGACAATGAGCAGTTCTTC.

The chain combines TRBV11-3 with TRBJ1-6; perhaps TRBD1 as D (6 bases). The CDR3 runs to 14 residues. The germline V gene has CDR1 SGHNT and CDR2 YENEEA. Trimming shortened V by 2 bases and J by 5 bases, and 7 bases separated the two germline ends. The CDR3, as DNA: TGTGCCAGCAGCTTATACAGGGATAATTCACCCCTCCACTTT. Residues: CASSLYRDNSPLHF.

This clone has just a few counts. The genes are TRBV11-3 and TRBJ1-1; D gene uncertain. V was clipped by 1 base and J by 1 base, with 4 bases between them. The CDR3 has 13 residues. Germline values: CDR1 SGHNT, CDR2 YENEEA. CDR3 sequence: CASSLAPNTEAFF. CDR3 DNA sequence: TGTGCCAGCAGCTTAGCTCCGAACACTGAAGCTTTCTTT. Full variable domain (missing parts from reference TRBV11-3 and TRBJ1-1): EAGVVQSPRYKIIEKKQPVAFWCNPISGHNTLYWYLQNLGQGPELLIRYENEEAVDDSQLPKDRFSAERLKGVDSTLKIQPAELGDSAVYLCASSLAPNTEAFFGQGTRLTVV.

V gene TRBV5-1 combines with J gene TRBJ2-3; D possibly matches TRBD1 or TRBD2 (5 bases each). The V and J ends lost 4 bases and 4 bases respectively, with 10 bases between them. The germline V gene has CDR1 SGHRS and CDR2 YFSETQ. This CDR3 has 13 residues. In DNA, the CDR3 is TGCGCCAGCAGCGGGGGACGGGCAGATACGCAGTATTTT. Protein product: CASSGGRADTQYF.

This chain joins TRBV5-8 and TRBJ2-7; D assignment may be TRBD1 or TRBD2 (6 bases each). Germline assignment: CDR1 SGHTS and CDR2 YDEGEE. Trimming cost V 3 bases and J 2 bases, with 12 bases left between them. This CDR3 spans 14 amino acids. The CDR3 DNA is TGTGCCAGCAGCTCAAGGGGGAGGACCTACGAGCAGTACTTC. The encoded protein is CASSSRGRTYEQYF. Together with reference TRBV5-8 and TRBJ2-7, the CDR3 gives the full variable domain: EAGVTQSPTHLIKTRGQQATLRCSPISGHTSVYWYQQALGLGLQFLLWYDEGEERNRGNFPPRFSGRQFPNYSSELNVNALELEDSALYLCASSSRGRTYEQYFGPGTRLTVT.

The genes are TRBV6-1 and TRBJ1-2; TRBD1 might be the D (5 bases). Germline V gives CDR1 MNHNS, CDR2 SASEGT. V gave up 6 bases and J gave up 1 base, with 15 bases separating them. The CDR3 consists of 15 residues. CDR3 sequence reads: CASSEMRGVNYGYTF. For the CDR3, the DNA is TGTGCCAGCAGCGAAATGAGGGGCGTTAACTATGGCTACACCTTC.

This sequence joins TRBV6-1 and TRBJ1-4, with D possibly being TRBD1 (6 bases). Germline assignment: CDR1 MNHNS and CDR2 SASEGT. The CDR3 consists of 16 residues. V was pared by 3 bases and J by 0 bases, with 11 bases between. In DNA form, the CDR3 reads TGTGCCAGCAGTGATAGAGGGGGAGCAACTAATGAAAAACTGTTTTTT. Translated, it gives CASSDRGGATNEKLFF.